This TCR beta chain was captured in a study of regulatory T cells after allogeneic stem cell transplantation (dated by TCRdb to the late 2010s). Regarding the study in general: Patients were grouped by whether acute graft-versus-host disease developed within 100 days after stem cell transplantation. CD4+CD25+CD127- regulatory T cells were isolated from patient PBMCs by fluorescence-activated cell sorting. Conventional CD4+ T cells defined as CD4+CD25+/-CD127+ were also sorted and TCR-sequenced for comparison in the study. The study compared the regulatory T-cell TCR repertoire after allogeneic stem cell transplantation between patients with and without acute graft-versus-host disease. Points the paper makes about the study in general: No regulatory T-cell clones were shared by all patients, and sorted cell numbers did not correlate significantly with the inverse Simpson index. In non-GvHD patients, the top 10 regulatory T-cell clones took up a significantly larger share of the repertoire, which suggests that presumably allo-specific protective clones had expanded. No significant difference in conventional CD4+ T-cell repertoire diversity was found between patients with and without graft-versus-host disease. The regulatory T-cell TCR repertoire was less diverse and more focused in patients without graft-versus-host disease than in patients with graft-versus-host disease. Because of the small patient sample size, validation of the findings in a larger cohort was required.

The time point label, as the study defines it: 30 days after allogeneic hematopoietic stem cell transplantation. At 30 days after allogeneic hematopoietic stem cell transplantation, peripheral blood mononuclear cells were collected from the patients. About this clonotype itself: The antigen this receptor binds is unknown. No base quality information exists; no much larger clone differs at one position.

Spanning cysteine to phenylalanine, the CDR3 consists of 14 amino acids. Left in the record is the CDR3 DNA by itself, 42 bases read in frame from the first base. V is cut by 5 bases and J by 12 bases, and the space between the germline ends is 22 bases. From the germline V gene, CDR1 is MNHEY and CDR2 is SVGAGI. The sequencer was an Illumina MiSeq. The SMARTer RACE cDNA Amplification kit was used to reverse transcribe the RNA, and the TCR beta CDR3 region was then amplified. RNA from sorted cells was extracted with the RNeasy Mini Kit. Illumina paired-end sequencing was applied to the TCR beta amplicons. The paper's processing steps were these. TCR repertoire analysis used MiXCR, VDJtools and the tcR R package. The inverse Simpson index was used to quantify diversity, and clones were categorized as rare, small, medium or expanded according to repertoire proportion. TCRdb trimmed public reads at Q25 via fastp, called clones via MiXCR and kept in-frame beta chains. Each entry merges the rows of one CDR3 protein and shows their most common DNA and genes. The V and J calls and clone size come from TCRdb's table, not from the authors' own analysis. Counted in this sample were fewer than 6,000 distinct CDR3 sequences; roughly 96% of them appeared once. The ten largest clones add up to approximately 39% of the sample.

The rearrangement joined TRBV6-5 to TRBJ2-5; the best D guess is TRBD2, with 6 bases matching. The TCR sequence derives from a human patient who had an allogeneic stem cell transplant, so the T cells may come from the graft donor. The starting material was sorted CD4+ T cells from blood (whether regulatory or conventional is not recorded), obtained 30 days after allogeneic stem cell transplant. The CDR3 amino acid sequence is: CASSPRDGQEPEYF. The DNA is TGTGCCAGCAGTCCGCGGGACGGACAAGAGCCCGAGTACTTC.